This passage covers 12 T cell receptor beta chains from one sample sequenced in a study of beta chain features in type 1 diabetes. Reverse transcribing all isolated RNA meant expressed TCRB transcripts were sequenced. This table comes from immunoSEQ multiplex PCR, and its TCRdb copy is limited to in-frame clones, with some not included. The sample lists 250,000 or so clones, under 70% occurring once. The sequencing input was naive CD4+ T cells from blood. The receptors were gathered from a young man in good health.

This rearrangement joins TRBV5-1 to TRBJ2-5, with TRBD1 as a possible D gene (6 bases). Trimming removed 2 bases from V and 2 bases from J, with 7 bases in between. The CDR3 extends over 13 amino acids. Germline V lookup: CDR1 SGHRS, CDR2 YFSETQ. The CDR3 region has the DNA TGCGCCAGCAGCTTTGACAGGCAAGAGACCCAGTACTTC. It codes for CASSFDRQETQYF.

This chain joins TRBV12-5 and TRBJ2-1; D is undetermined. V dropped 4 bases and J dropped 4 bases, with 8 bases sitting between them. The germline CDR1 and CDR2 sequences are LGHNT and FRNRAP. The CDR3 consists of 13 residues. The CDR3 DNA is TGTGCTAGTGGTTCGCCGCCATACAATGAGCAGTTCTTC. Translated: CASGSPPYNEQFF.

V is TRBV30 and J is TRBJ1-5; D is unresolved. The germline V gene encodes CDR1 GTSNPN and CDR2 SVGIG (reference sequence). Trimming shortened V by 0 bases and J by 4 bases, and 10 bases separated the two germline ends. The CDR3 extends over 14 amino acids. Here the CDR3 reads CAWSVGQVNQPQHF. The CDR3, as DNA: TGTGCCTGGAGTGTAGGGCAGGTTAATCAGCCCCAGCATTTT.

The chain has TRBV15 and TRBJ2-1, with D perhaps matching TRBD1 (6 bases). From germline, CDR1 is LNHNV and CDR2 YYDKDF (reference sequence). The CDR3 totals 16 residues. The V and J ends lost 8 bases and 0 bases respectively, with 17 bases between them. The CDR3 is CATGRPGALSYNEQFF. As DNA, the CDR3 is TGTGCCACCGGGCGACCAGGGGCTCTCTCCTACAATGAGCAGTTCTTC.

This sequence joins TRBV29-1 and TRBJ2-3, with TRBD1 matching 7 bases. Looked up from germline, CDR1 is SQVTM and CDR2 is ANQGSEA. This CDR3 has 13 amino acids. Unmatched junction bases numbered 5, after V lost 4 bases and J lost 4 bases. CDR3 region: CSVGDRAADTQYF. The CDR3 coding sequence is TGCAGCGTTGGAGACAGGGCGGCAGATACGCAGTATTTT.

Here the CDR3 reads CSVAGVGSEQFF. CDR3 coding DNA: TGCAGCGTCGCCGGGGTTGGGAGTGAGCAGTTCTTC. The genes are TRBV29-1 and TRBJ2-1; maybe TRBD2 (5 bases). CDR3 length: 12 residues. CDR1 is SQVTM, CDR2 ANQGSEA, per germline. V was clipped by 6 bases and J by 9 bases, with 15 bases between them.

This clone was seen a single time. Relative to the germline gene, one junction end is altered; a read error may explain this. The chain carries TRBV30 and TRBJ1-1; perhaps TRBD1 as D (5 bases). The CDR3 covers 13 residues. Looked up from germline, CDR1 is GTSNPN and CDR2 is SVGIG (reference sequence). CDR3 bases: TGTGCCCGGAGATACAGGATGAACACTGAAGCTTTCTTT. Translating it yields CARRYRMNTEAFF.

This clone was found a few times. The chain links TRBV2 to TRBJ2-5; TRBD1 aligns across 7 bases. The CDR3 covers 15 residues. The V and J ends lost 8 bases and 5 bases, in that order; junction bases with no gene match: 14. Germline V CDR1 and CDR2: SNHLY, FYNNEI. The CDR3 here is CASQISYRGRETQYF. DNA of the CDR3: TGTGCCAGCCAAATCTCATACAGGGGACGCGAGACCCAGTACTTC.

The J gene is TRBJ2-1, the V gene TRBV28; tentative D call: TRBD1 (6 bases). V was trimmed by 2 bases and J by 4 bases, leaving 12 bases between them. The CDR3 covers 15 residues. Germline assignment: CDR1 MDHEN and CDR2 SYDVKM. The CDR3: CASSLGTQLYNEQFF. CDR3 nucleotides: TGTGCCAGCAGTTTAGGGACACAACTGTACAATGAGCAGTTCTTC.

The chain combines TRBV6-5 with TRBJ2-1, with 8 nucleotides matching TRBD1. The CDR3 covers 15 residues. J lost 9 bases, V lost 5 bases, and 12 bases had no gene match. Per germline, CDR1 MNHEY and CDR2 SVGAGI. CDR3 in DNA: TGTGCCAGCAGTACCCCGGACAGGGCAGAGAGTGAGCAGTTCTTC. The encoded protein is CASSTPDRAESEQFF.

V and J are TRBV9 and TRBJ2-1, with D maybe TRBD2 (5 bases). Germline V lookup: CDR1 SGDLS, CDR2 YYNGEE. V lost 0 bases to trimming and J lost 4 bases, with 14 bases between them. This CDR3 is built from 16 residues. As DNA, the CDR3 is TGTGCCAGCAGCGTAGCAGTGATAGCGCCTTACAATGAGCAGTTCTTC. This translates into CASSVAVIAPYNEQFF.

The rearrangement links TRBV7-2 to TRBJ2-3; D is possibly TRBD2 (7 bases). Trimming stripped 1 base from V and 2 bases from J, with 13 bases between. Germline V gene sequence: CDR1 SGHTA, CDR2 FQGNSA. The CDR3 consists of 16 residues. The CDR3 nucleotides are TGTGCCAGCAGCTTAGTTACGGGGGGCCTCACAGATACGCAGTATTTT. Residues: CASSLVTGGLTDTQYF.